The rows below give T cell receptor beta chains drawn from one sample of a study of cytomegalovirus exposure and HLA in healthy donors. Using immunoSEQ multiplex PCR, the repertoire was profiled, and TCRdb retains in-frame clones only, with some absent. The data hold roughly 180,000 clones, with roughly 85% observed a single time. Sequencing used PBMCs. These receptors were obtained from a man in his thirties or forties in good health and CMV-seronegative. Each CDR3 is given with its conserved first and last residue. The D gene is left open where the match is weak. A row's size may be missing; if present it is once, few, many or a size class.

>TRBJ2-2|.|TRBV28|.
CASRVMDIGNTGELFF
TGTGCCAGCAGAGTAATGGACATAGGGAACACCGGGGAGCTGTTTTTT
>TRBJ1-2|.|TRBV13|.
CASSARVANYGYTF
TGTGCCAGCAGCGCTAGAGTTGCTAACTATGGCTACACCTTC
>TRBJ2-5|TRBD2|TRBV9|.
CASSVGPGGPETQYF
TGTGCCAGCAGCGTAGGACCGGGAGGGCCGGAGACCCAGTACTTC
>TRBJ2-5|.|TRBV19|.
CASSTSKIGETQYF
TGTGCCAGTAGTACGTCTAAGATTGGAGAGACCCAGTACTTC
>TRBJ1-5|.|TRBV19|.
CASSYSNQPQHF
TGTGCCAGTAGTTATAGCAATCAGCCCCAGCATTTT
>TRBJ1-2|.|TRBV7-2|few
CASSLTVYGYTF
TGTGCCAGCAGCTTAACAGTCTATGGCTACACCTTC
>TRBJ2-7|.|TRBV30|.
CAWSKDMSSYEQYF
TGTGCCTGGAGTAAGGACATGAGCTCCTACGAGCAGTACTTC
>TRBJ2-3|.|TRBV9|.
CASSVEGGWGTDTQYF
TGTGCCAGCAGCGTAGAAGGAGGGTGGGGCACAGATACGCAGTATTTT
>TRBJ2-3|TRBD2|TRBV30|.
CAWTSGSGRPDTQYF
TGTGCCTGGACCAGCGGGAGTGGTCGGCCAGATACGCAGTATTTT
>TRBJ2-7|TRBD1|TRBV18|.
CASSPDRGSYEQYF
TGTGCCAGCTCGCCCGACAGGGGTTCCTACGAGCAGTACTTC
>TRBJ2-1|TRBD1|TRBV5-6|.
CASSLSGTGIPNEQFF
TGTGCCAGCAGCTTGAGTGGGACAGGGATTCCCAATGAGCAGTTCTTC
>TRBJ1-5|TRBD1|TRBV30|.
CAWSDTGVGNQPQHF
TGTGCCTGGAGCGATACAGGGGTCGGCAATCAGCCCCAGCATTTT
>TRBJ2-7|.|TRBV20-1|few
CSAEQGYEQYF
TGCAGTGCTGAACAGGGCTACGAGCAGTACTTC
>TRBJ2-1|TRBD2|TRBV5-1|.
CASSPLAGGPKNNEQFF
TGCGCCAGCAGCCCTCTAGCGGGGGGCCCGAAAAACAATGAGCAGTTCTTC
>TRBJ2-3|TRBD2|TRBV13|.
CASSSSGRAERAASTDTQYF
TGTGCCAGCAGCTCTAGCGGGAGGGCTGAGAGGGCTGCTAGCACAGATACGCAGTATTTT
>TRBJ1-5|.|TRBV7-9|.
CASSLFGQPQHF
TGTGCCAGCAGCTTGTTCGGTCAGCCCCAGCATTTT
>TRBJ2-7|.|TRBV11-2|.
CASSLDADSSYEQYF
TGTGCCAGCAGCTTAGACGCAGACAGCTCCTACGAGCAGTACTTC
>TRBJ2-7|TRBD2|TRBV6-5|.
CAGSYRQREGYEQYF
TGTGCCGGCAGTTACCGCCAGCGGGAAGGCTACGAGCAGTACTTC
>TRBJ1-1|.|TRBV4-3|.
CASSHGGGPTEAFF
TGCGCCAGCAGCCATGGGGGAGGGCCGACTGAAGCTTTCTTT
>TRBJ1-3|TRBD1|TRBV29-1|.
CSVGTGMSSGNTIYF
TGCAGCGTGGGGACAGGGATGAGCTCTGGAAACACCATATATTTT
>TRBJ1-1|.|TRBV28|.
CASRAANTEAFF
TGTGCCAGCAGAGCCGCGAACACTGAAGCTTTCTTT
>TRBJ1-1|.|TRBV28|.
CASSLYNTEAFF
TGTGCCAGCAGTCTTTATAACACTGAAGCTTTCTTT
>TRBJ2-1|TRBD1|TRBV7-2|.
CASSLMGTGDYNEQFF
TGTGCCAGCAGCTTAATGGGTACAGGGGACTACAATGAGCAGTTCTTC
>TRBJ2-3|TRBD2|TRBV28|.
CASSLFGTSGGLSTDTQYF
TGTGCCAGCAGTTTATTTGGGACTAGCGGGGGTCTTAGCACAGATACGCAGTATTTT
>TRBJ2-1|.|TRBV5-1|once
CASRGGLGPGNEQFF
TGCGCCAGCAGGGGCGGGCTGGGTCCGGGCAATGAGCAGTTCTTC
>TRBJ1-6|.|TRBV7-9|.
CASSLELASPLHF
TGTGCCAGCAGCTTAGAGTTGGCTTCACCCCTCCACTTT
>TRBJ2-5|.|TRBV6-5|once
CASSRDTRYQETQYF
TGTGCCAGCAGCCGAGATACTCGGTACCAAGAGACCCAGTACTTC
>TRBJ2-1|TRBD2|TRBV9|.
CASSADGGTRNRKEQFF
TGTGCCAGCAGCGCCGACGGGGGGACTAGGAACCGAAAGGAGCAGTTCTTC
>TRBJ2-7|TRBD1|TRBV2|.
CASREDRGLFYEQYF
TGTGCCAGCAGGGAGGACAGGGGTTTATTCTACGAGCAGTACTTC
>TRBJ2-7|.|TRBV6-1|.
CASSERFYEQYF
TGTGCCAGCAGTGAACGGTTCTACGAGCAGTACTTC